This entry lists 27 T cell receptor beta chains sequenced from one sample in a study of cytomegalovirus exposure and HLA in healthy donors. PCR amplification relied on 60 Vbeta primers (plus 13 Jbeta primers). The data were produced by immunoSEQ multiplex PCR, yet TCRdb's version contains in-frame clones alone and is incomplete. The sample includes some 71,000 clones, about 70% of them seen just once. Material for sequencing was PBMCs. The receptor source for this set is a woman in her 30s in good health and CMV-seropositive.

The CDR3 nucleotides read TGTGCCAGCAGCGGGAACGTTGATCAGCCCCAGCATTTT. It yields the protein CASSGNVDQPQHF. The V and J genes are TRBV2 and TRBJ1-5; no clear D. Germline CDR1 reads SNHLY; CDR2 reads FYNNEI. Trimming removed 6 bases from V and 5 bases from J, with 11 bases in between. This CDR3 spans 13 amino acids. The full variable domain, rest sourced from reference TRBV2 and TRBJ1-5, is EPEVTQTPSHQVTQMGQEVILRCVPISNHLYFYWYRQILGQKVEFLVSFYNNEISEKSEIFDDQFSVERPDGSNFTLKIRSTKLEDSAMYFCASSGNVDQPQHFGDGTRLSIL.

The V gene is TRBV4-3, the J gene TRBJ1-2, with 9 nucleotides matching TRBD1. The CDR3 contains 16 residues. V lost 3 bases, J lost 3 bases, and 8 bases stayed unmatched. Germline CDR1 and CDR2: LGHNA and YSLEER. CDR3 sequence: CASSQGGQGRDYGYTF. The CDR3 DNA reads TGCGCCAGCAGCCAGGGGGGACAGGGCAGGGACTATGGCTACACCTTC.

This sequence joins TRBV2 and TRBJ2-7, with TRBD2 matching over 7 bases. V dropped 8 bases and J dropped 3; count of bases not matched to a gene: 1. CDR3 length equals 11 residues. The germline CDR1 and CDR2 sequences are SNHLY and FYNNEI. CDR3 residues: CASGGGYEQYF. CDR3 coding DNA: TGTGCCAGCGGGGGGGGCTACGAGCAGTACTTC.

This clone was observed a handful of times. This CDR3 reads CASSLTSSTDTQYF. The CDR3 DNA reads TGCGCCAGCAGCTTAACTAGCAGCACAGATACGCAGTATTTT. The chain has TRBV5-1 and TRBJ2-3; maybe TRBD2 (6 bases). The CDR3 loop spans 14 amino acids. Germline assignment: CDR1 SGHRS and CDR2 YFSETQ. V lost 2 bases and J lost 0, with 7 bases in between.

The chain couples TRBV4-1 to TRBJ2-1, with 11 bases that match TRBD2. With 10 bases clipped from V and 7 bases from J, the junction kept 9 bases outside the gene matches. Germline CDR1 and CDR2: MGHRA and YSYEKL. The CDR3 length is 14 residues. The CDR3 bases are TGCGCCACTCGACTAGCGGGGCCTAATAATGAGCAGTTCTTC. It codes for CATRLAGPNNEQFF.

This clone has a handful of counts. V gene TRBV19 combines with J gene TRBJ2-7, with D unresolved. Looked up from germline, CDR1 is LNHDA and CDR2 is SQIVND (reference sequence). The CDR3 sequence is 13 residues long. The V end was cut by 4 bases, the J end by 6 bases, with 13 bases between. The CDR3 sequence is CASSRVQATEQYF. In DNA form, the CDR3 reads TGTGCCAGTAGTAGGGTTCAGGCGACCGAGCAGTACTTC.

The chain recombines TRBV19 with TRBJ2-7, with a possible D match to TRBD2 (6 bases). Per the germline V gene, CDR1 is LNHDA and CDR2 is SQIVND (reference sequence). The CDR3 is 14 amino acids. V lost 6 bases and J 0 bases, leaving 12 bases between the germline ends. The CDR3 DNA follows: TGTGCCAGTAGGGGCGGGATGCTCTCCTACGAGCAGTACTTC. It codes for CASRGGMLSYEQYF.

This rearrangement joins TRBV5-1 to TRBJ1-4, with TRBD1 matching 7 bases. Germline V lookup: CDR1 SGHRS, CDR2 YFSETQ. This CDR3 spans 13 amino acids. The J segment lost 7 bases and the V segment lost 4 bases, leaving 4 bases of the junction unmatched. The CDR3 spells CASSPRTGEKLFF. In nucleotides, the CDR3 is TGCGCCAGCAGCCCACGGACAGGTGAAAAACTGTTTTTT.

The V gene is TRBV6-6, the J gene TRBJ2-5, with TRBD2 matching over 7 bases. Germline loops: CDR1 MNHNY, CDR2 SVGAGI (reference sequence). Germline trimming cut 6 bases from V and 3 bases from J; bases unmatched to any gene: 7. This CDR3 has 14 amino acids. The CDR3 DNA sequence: TGTGCCAGCAGCCCGCGGGGGACGGAAGAGACCCAGTACTTC. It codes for CASSPRGTEETQYF.

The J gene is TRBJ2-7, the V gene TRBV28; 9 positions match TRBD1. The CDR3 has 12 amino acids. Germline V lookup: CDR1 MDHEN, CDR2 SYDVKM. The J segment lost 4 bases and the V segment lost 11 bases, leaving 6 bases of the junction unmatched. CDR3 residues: CAGPGQGYEQYF. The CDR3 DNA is TGTGCCGGACCGGGACAGGGTTACGAGCAGTACTTC.

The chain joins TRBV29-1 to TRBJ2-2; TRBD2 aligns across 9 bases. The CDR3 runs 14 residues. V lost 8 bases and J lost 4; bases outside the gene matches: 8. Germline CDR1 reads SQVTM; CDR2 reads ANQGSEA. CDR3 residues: CSYRGLASTGELFF. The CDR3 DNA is TGCAGCTATAGGGGACTAGCCAGCACCGGGGAGCTGTTTTTT.

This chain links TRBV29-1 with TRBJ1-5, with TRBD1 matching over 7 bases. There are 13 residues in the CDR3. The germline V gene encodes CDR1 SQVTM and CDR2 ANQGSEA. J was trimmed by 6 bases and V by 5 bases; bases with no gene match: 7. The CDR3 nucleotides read TGCAGCGTTTCGGACAGGCGAAGTCAGCCCCAGCATTTT. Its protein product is CSVSDRRSQPQHF. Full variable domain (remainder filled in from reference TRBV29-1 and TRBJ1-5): SAVISQKPSRDICQRGTSLTIQCQVDSQVTMMFWYRQQPGQSLTLIATANQGSEATYESGFVIDKFPISRPNLTFSTLTVSNMSPEDSSIYLCSVSDRRSQPQHFGDGTRLSIL.

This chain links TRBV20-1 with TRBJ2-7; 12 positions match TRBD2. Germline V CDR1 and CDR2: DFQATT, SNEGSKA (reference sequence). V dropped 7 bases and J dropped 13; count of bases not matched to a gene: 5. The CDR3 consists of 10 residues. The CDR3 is CSVPSGRDYF. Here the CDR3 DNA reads TGCAGTGTCCCTAGCGGGAGGGATTACTTC.

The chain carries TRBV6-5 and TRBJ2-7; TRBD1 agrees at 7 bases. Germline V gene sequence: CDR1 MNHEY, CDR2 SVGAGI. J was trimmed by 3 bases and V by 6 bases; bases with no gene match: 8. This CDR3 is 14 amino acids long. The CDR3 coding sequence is TGTGCCAGCAGCCGACAGGGCGGCTACTACGAGCAGTACTTC. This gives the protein CASSRQGGYYEQYF.

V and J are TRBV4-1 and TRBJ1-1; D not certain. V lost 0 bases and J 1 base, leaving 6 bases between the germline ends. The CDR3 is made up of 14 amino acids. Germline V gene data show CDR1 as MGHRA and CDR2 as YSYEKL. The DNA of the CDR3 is TGCGCCAGCAGCCAAGAACCAGGGAACACTGAAGCTTTCTTT. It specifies CASSQEPGNTEAFF.

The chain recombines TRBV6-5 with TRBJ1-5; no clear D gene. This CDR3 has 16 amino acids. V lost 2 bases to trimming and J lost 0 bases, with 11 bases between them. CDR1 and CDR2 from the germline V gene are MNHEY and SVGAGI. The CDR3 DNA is TGTGCCAGCAGTTACCCAGAAGGGAGTAGCAATCAGCCCCAGCATTTT. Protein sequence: CASSYPEGSSNQPQHF.

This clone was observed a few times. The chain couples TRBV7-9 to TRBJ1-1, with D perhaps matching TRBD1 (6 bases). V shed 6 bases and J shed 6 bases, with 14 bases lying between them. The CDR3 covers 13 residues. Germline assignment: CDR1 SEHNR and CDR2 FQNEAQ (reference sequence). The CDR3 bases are TGTGCCAGCAGTCGCAGGGGAGGGCCTGAAGCTTTCTTT. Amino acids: CASSRRGGPEAFF.

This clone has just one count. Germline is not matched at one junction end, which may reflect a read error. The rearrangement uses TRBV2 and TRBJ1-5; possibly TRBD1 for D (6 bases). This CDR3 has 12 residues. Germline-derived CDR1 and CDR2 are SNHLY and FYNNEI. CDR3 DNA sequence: TGTGCCAGCAGTGATTCGAGGGGGGGCCAGCGTTTT. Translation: CASSDSRGGQRF.

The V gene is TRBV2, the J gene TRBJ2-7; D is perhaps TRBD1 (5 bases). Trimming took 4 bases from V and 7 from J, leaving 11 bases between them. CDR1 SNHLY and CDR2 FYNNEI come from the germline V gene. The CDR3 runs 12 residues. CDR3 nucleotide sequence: TGTGCCAGCAGTGTAGGGGATGTAGAGCAGTACTTC. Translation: CASSVGDVEQYF.

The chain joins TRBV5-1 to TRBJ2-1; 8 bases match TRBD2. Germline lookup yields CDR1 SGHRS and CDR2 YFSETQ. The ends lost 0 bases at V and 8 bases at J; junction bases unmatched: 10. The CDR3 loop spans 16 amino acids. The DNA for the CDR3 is TGCGCCAGCAGCTTGGGTATCCGGGAGGGCCGGGATGAGCAGTTCTTC. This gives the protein CASSLGIREGRDEQFF.

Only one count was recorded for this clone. The CDR3 reads CASRPKGAGNEQFF. CDR3 sequence (DNA): TGTGCCAGCAGACCGAAGGGAGCAGGCAATGAGCAGTTCTTC. The rearrangement joins TRBV7-2 to TRBJ2-1; D possibly corresponds to TRBD2 (5 bases). The V gene's germline CDR1 is SGHTA and CDR2 FQGNSA. The V end lost 6 bases, the J end lost 6 bases, and 15 bases lay between the germline ends. The CDR3 is made up of 14 amino acids. Full variable domain (missing parts from reference TRBV7-2 and TRBJ2-1): GAGVSQSPSNKVTEKGKDVELRCDPISGHTALYWYRQSLGQGLEFLIYFQGNSAPDKSGLPSDRFSAERTGGSVSTLTIQRTQQEDSAVYLCASRPKGAGNEQFFGPGTRLTVL.

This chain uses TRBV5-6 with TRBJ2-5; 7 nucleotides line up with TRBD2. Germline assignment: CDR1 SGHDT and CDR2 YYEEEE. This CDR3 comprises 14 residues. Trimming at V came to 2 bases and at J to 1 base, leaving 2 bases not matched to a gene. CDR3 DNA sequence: TGTGCCAGCAGCTTCAGGGAGGGCCAAGAGACCCAGTACTTC. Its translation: CASSFREGQETQYF.

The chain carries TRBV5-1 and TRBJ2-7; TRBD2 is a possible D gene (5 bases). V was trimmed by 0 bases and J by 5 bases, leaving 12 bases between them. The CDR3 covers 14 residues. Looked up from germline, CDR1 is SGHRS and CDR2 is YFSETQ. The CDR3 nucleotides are TGCGCCAGCAGCTTGGGAGGGAGCATCCACGAGCAGTACTTC. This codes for CASSLGGSIHEQYF.

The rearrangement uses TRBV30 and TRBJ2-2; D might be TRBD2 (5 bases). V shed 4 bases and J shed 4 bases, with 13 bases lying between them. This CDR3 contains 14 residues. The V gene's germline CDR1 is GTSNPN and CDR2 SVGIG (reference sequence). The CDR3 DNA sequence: TGTGCCTGGAACGGGGATCTTGGCACCGGGGAGCTGTTTTTT. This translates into CAWNGDLGTGELFF. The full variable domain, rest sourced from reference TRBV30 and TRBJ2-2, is SQTIHQWPATLVQPVGSPLSLECTVEGTSNPNLYWYRQAAGRGLQLLFYSVGIGQISSEVPQNLSASRPQDRQFILSSKKLLLSDSGFYLCAWNGDLGTGELFFGEGSRLTVL.

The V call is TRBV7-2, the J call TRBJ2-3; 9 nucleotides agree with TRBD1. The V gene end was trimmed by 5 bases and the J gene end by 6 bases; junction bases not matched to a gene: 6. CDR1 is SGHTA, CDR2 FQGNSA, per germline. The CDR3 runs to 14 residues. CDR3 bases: TGTGCCAGCAGCCCCGGGACAGGGAAGGATACGCAGTATTTT. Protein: CASSPGTGKDTQYF.

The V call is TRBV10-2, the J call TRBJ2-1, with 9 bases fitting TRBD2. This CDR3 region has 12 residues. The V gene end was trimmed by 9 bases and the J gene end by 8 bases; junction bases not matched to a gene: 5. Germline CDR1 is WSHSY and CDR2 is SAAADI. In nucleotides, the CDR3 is TGCGCCAGTGGTAGCGGGAGCCATGAGCAGTTCTTC. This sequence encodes CASGSGSHEQFF.

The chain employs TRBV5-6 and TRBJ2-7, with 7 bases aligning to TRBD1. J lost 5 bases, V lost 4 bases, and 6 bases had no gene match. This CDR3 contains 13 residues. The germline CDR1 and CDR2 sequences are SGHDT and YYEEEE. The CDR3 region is CASSRTGYDEQYF. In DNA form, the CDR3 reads TGTGCCAGCAGCCGGACAGGTTACGACGAGCAGTACTTC.